Below, 9 T cell receptor beta chains from the same sample are listed, as sequenced in a study of blood T cell repertoires in COVID-19. Clones were sequenced by immunoSEQ multiplex PCR, and TCRdb holds only the in-frame ones, with some missing. The repertoire includes fewer than 200,000 clones, over 75% of them detected once, and roughly 9% sits in the top ten. The sample consisted of PBMCs or T cells enriched from blood (not recorded which). These receptors were obtained from a woman under 30 who had recovered from COVID-19.

CDR3 residues: CASSFVTSGSYEQYF. CDR3 sequence (DNA): TGTGCCAGCAGTTTCGTCACTAGCGGTTCCTACGAGCAGTACTTC. This chain joins TRBV28 and TRBJ2-7; 8 bases map to TRBD2. The CDR3 length is 15 residues. The V gene end was trimmed by 3 bases and the J gene end by 1 base; junction bases not matched to a gene: 5. Germline CDR1 reads MDHEN; CDR2 reads SYDVKM.

The chain joins TRBV2 to TRBJ2-3; perhaps TRBD2 as D (6 bases). Trimming removed 6 bases at V and 2 bases at J, with 15 bases between. This CDR3 is built from 15 residues. Germline CDR1 reads SNHLY; CDR2 reads FYNNEI. CDR3 coding DNA: TGTGCCAGCAGGTTGGAGGGAGGTATCACAGATACGCAGTATTTT. Amino acid sequence: CASRLEGGITDTQYF.

The chain couples TRBV7-8 to TRBJ1-4, with 11 bases that match TRBD1. This CDR3 is built from 15 residues. CDR1 and CDR2 (germline): SGHVS, FQNEAQ. The trim removed 5 bases at V and 5 bases at J, leaving 4 bases unmatched. CDR3: CASSQRTGGNEKLFF. CDR3 sequence (DNA): TGTGCCAGCAGCCAACGGACAGGGGGCAATGAAAAACTGTTTTTT.

The rearrangement joins TRBV10-2 to TRBJ2-3; 12 bases align to TRBD2. With 3 bases clipped from V and 2 bases from J, the junction kept 3 bases outside the gene matches. This CDR3 spans 16 amino acids. The germline gives CDR1 WSHSY, CDR2 SAAADI. The CDR3 DNA sequence: TGCGCCAGCAGTGAACTAGCGGGGGGCCTCACAGATACGCAGTATTTT. Protein product: CASSELAGGLTDTQYF.

This rearrangement joins TRBV29-1 to TRBJ2-1; 10 bases fit TRBD1. V lost 3 bases and J lost 9; bases outside the gene matches: 20. Per the germline V gene, CDR1 is SQVTM and CDR2 is ANQGSEA. The CDR3 spans 18 residues. The CDR3 DNA is TGCAGCGTTGAGATACCGGGACAGGGGACATTGGTCGACTTTGAGCAGTTCTTC. This codes for CSVEIPGQGTLVDFEQFF.

This clone was seen just once. This sequence joins TRBV2 and TRBJ2-5; the match to TRBD2 covers 7 bases. J was trimmed by 3 bases and V by 1 base; bases with no gene match: 2. CDR3 length equals 14 residues. Germline CDR1 is SNHLY and CDR2 is FYNNEI. This CDR3 is CASSEDGLEETQYF. CDR3 DNA: TGTGCCAGCAGTGAAGATGGACTAGAAGAGACCCAGTACTTC. The variable domain in full, completed from reference TRBV2 and TRBJ2-5, reads EPEVTQTPSHQVTQMGQEVILRCVPISNHLYFYWYRQILGQKVEFLVSFYNNEISEKSEIFDDQFSVERPDGSNFTLKIRSTKLEDSAMYFCASSEDGLEETQYFGPGTRLLVL.

The rearrangement joins TRBV18 to TRBJ1-4; a weak D match, TRBD1 (5 bases). Per germline, CDR1 KGHSH and CDR2 LQKENI. CDR3 size: 16 residues. V lost 3 bases to trimming and J lost 3 bases, with 14 bases between them. CDR3: CASSPNLQVPNEKLFF. The DNA of the CDR3 is TGTGCCAGCTCACCGAACTTACAGGTTCCTAATGAAAAACTGTTTTTT.

The chain uses TRBV19 and TRBJ1-2, with a weak D call TRBD1 (5 bases). With 8 bases removed from V and 1 base from J, the gap between germline ends came to 8 bases. The germline CDR1 and CDR2 sequences are LNHDA and SQIVND (reference sequence). The CDR3 length is 12 residues. CDR3 loop: CASGGDNYGYTF. In DNA form, the CDR3 reads TGTGCCAGTGGGGGGGATAACTATGGCTACACCTTC.

The table lists this clone with a count of one. The V call is TRBV27, the J call TRBJ2-1, with 10 bases that match TRBD1. The V gene's germline CDR1 is MNHEY and CDR2 SMNVEV (reference sequence). The junction had 6 bases not matched to a gene; V was cut back by 1 base and J by 9 bases. The CDR3 sequence is 15 residues long. The CDR3 protein is CASSLFGTGVTEQFF. The CDR3 DNA is TGTGCCAGCAGTTTATTTGGGACAGGGGTGACTGAGCAGTTCTTC.